This T cell receptor (beta chain) was identified in a study of blood T cells in healthy people across ages. About the research overall: Capture via template switching afforded approximately one barcoded beta molecule per two T cells.

Next came a second PCR, run for about 7 to 12 cycles, which used a sample-barcoded 5' primer along with a J-beta primer mix. Each CDR3 protein is one row after TCRdb ran MiXCR on the 5' RACE reads. The sample lists fewer than 2,000,000 distinct CDR3 sequences; roughly 32% were seen once. The study's findings and limits: Both higher diversity and more naive CD4+ cells marked long-lived donors when set against aged donors. When one million T cells were used, diversity estimates were thought to be underestimates. Changes in expanded clonotypes were possibly confounded, as the CMV status of donors was unknown.

This clonotype appeared many times. The antigen remains unidentified. The V gene's germline CDR1 is SGHRS and CDR2 YFSETQ. V trimming: 3 bases; J trimming: 2 bases; junction bases outside the gene matches: 5. This CDR3 is 14 amino acids long. The sequenced material came from blood. The chain couples TRBV5-1 to TRBJ2-7, with TRBD1 matching over 7 bases. This receptor was taken from a woman in her 30s in good health. For the CDR3, the DNA is TGCGCCAGCAGCTCGGGACAGCGCACCTACGAGCAGTACTTC. Translation: CASSSGQRTYEQYF.